This TCR beta chain was sequenced in a study of T cells in Graves' hyperthyroidism and ophthalmopathy (dated 2019 in TCRdb). About the full investigation: Peripheral blood was collected at initial diagnosis, before any treatment. TCR V-J signatures able to tell the groups apart were searched for in a discovery cohort of 90 to 100 patients, of whom 43 had Graves' ophthalmopathy and roughly 57 had stable Graves' hyperthyroidism. An independent validation cohort of around 19 hyperthyroidism patients and roughly 16 patients who later progressed to ophthalmopathy tested prospective prediction of ophthalmopathy. The 75 to 100 discovery patients were randomly divided into training and test sets at a 7:3 ratio. In addition, the study compared T-cell repertoires in thyroid tissue and in blood from roughly 6 Graves' hyperthyroidism patients. Once sampling was done, hyperthyroidism patients were given methimazole at a starting dose of 30 mg daily, whereas ophthalmopathy patients were given high-dose intravenous methylprednisolone. According to the paper, TCR Vbeta CDR3 sequencing was carried out on approximately 140 peripheral blood samples, which came from 40 to 45 ophthalmopathy, approximately 78 hyperthyroidism and about 17 progressor patients.

The TCR beta CDR3 regions were amplified from RNA transcripts. The first round of RT-PCR for the TCR CDR3 was performed with the HTBI primer set and the Qiagen OneStep RT-PCR kit. A second multiplex PCR round built the libraries, followed by size selection and purification. Libraries were sequenced paired-end with 100 bp reads on an Illumina HiSeq2000. As for the authors' bioinformatics: Raw data were processed with SOAPnuke, discarding reads with adapters, uncalled bases, mean Phred below 15, or no exact constant-primer or identifier match. High-quality paired reads were merged with COPE v1.2.5, and unique nucleotide sequences were defined as clonotypes. MiTCR v1.1 was used to align the clonotypes against IMGT TRBV, TRBD and TRBJ reference segments. The analysis was restricted to V-J combinations with a frequency above 0.0001, which together covered about 99% of the repertoires. The TCS score was defined as the ratio of F50 (clonal expansion) to E x V (chaos), calculated using BLOSUM62-based TCRdist between CDR3 peptides within each V-J. Welch's t-statistics and random forest reduced roughly 540 V-J features to some 14, which were used in a naive Bayes classifier (R e1071). Using fastp trimming at Q25 and MiXCR clonotype assembly, TCRdb reanalyzed the public sequencing data and kept in-frame beta chains. Here each entry gathers all rows of one CDR3 protein and keeps the most common genes and DNA. The V and J calls reflect TCRdb's pipeline rather than the authors' work. The sample data list around 430,000 distinct CDR3 sequences, and more than 12% of these were observed just once. 30% to 35% of the sample belongs to the ten largest clones.

Stable Graves' hyperthyroidism was defined as the absence of progression to ophthalmopathy over 18 months of follow-up. Hyperthyroidism patients were newly diagnosed, with disease duration under 2 months, and aged 18 to 65 years. Any patient with an uncontrolled infection, another autoimmune disease, pregnancy or lactation was excluded. Diagnoses were based on clinical symptoms, serum thyroxine and TRAb, thyroid ultrasound and orbital computed tomography. PBMCs were separated from 7.5 to 10 ml of fresh peripheral blood using Ficoll-Paque density gradient centrifugation. Trizol reagent was used to extract total RNA, and RNA quality was then checked on an Agilent 2100 Bioanalyzer. What the study reported, not specific to this receptor: In validation, the model predicted progression to ophthalmopathy with about 71% sensitivity and about 73% specificity, a median of 6.5 months before onset. Sample size was not statistically predetermined, and investigators were not blinded to group allocation. Most expanded thyroid clonotypes (frequency above 0.001) were also detected in blood, a finding suggesting that blood repertoires may reflect thyroid immune responses. Ophthalmopathy was separated from stable hyperthyroidism by a 13 V-J signature model, with roughly 88% sensitivity and approximately 81% specificity obtained in cross-validation and 80%/75% obtained in testing.

This clonotype has only a few counts. Its antigen specificity is not known. Per-base quality was not reported, and no clone a single base away is much larger than it. The germline V gene yields SGHDT for CDR1 and YYEEEE for CDR2. The cysteine opens and the phenylalanine closes a CDR3 of 17 amino acids. Only the CDR3 part of the read is kept: 51 bases, read in frame from the first base. Relative to germline, V is missing 5 bases and J is missing 2 bases, with 12 bases of the junction outside any gene match. The sequencing input was blood. The receptor was isolated from a woman aged 25 to 39 with Graves' hyperthyroidism. The V gene is TRBV5-6 and the J gene is TRBJ2-1, with 8 bases in between that match TRBD2. The sequence in DNA is TGTGCCAGCAGATCTATACTAGCGGATAACGCCTACAATGAGCAGTTCTTC. This gives the protein CASRSILADNAYNEQFF.